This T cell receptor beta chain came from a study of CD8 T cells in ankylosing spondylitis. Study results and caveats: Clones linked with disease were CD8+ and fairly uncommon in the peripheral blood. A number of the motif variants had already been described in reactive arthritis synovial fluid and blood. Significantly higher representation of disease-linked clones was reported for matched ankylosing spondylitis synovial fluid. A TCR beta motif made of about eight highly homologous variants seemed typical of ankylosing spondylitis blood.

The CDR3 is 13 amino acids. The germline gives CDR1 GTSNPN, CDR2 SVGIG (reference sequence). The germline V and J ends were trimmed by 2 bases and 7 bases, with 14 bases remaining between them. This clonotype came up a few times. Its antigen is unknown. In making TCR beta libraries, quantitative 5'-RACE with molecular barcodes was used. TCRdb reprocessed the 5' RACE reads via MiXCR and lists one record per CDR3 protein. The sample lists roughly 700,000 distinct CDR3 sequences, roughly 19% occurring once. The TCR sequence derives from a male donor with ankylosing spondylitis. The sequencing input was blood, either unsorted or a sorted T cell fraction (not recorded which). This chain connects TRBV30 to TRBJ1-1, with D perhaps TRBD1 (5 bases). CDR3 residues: CAWSRGTGVEAFF. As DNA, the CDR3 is TGTGCCTGGAGTAGGGGTACCGGGGTTGAAGCTTTCTTT.